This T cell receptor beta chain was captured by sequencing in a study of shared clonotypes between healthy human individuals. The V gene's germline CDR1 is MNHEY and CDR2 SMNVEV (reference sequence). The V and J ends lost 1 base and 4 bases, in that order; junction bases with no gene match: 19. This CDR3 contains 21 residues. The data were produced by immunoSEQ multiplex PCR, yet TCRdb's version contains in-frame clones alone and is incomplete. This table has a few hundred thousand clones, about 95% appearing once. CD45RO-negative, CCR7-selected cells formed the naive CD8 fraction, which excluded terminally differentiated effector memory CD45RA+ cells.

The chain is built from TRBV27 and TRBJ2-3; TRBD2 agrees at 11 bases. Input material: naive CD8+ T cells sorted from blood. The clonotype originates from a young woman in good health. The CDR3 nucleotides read TGTGCCAGCAGTTTATTTCAGGGGGCACCGGCTAGCGGGAGGTTTTCAGATACGCAGTATTTT. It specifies CASSLFQGAPASGRFSDTQYF.